The 28 T cell receptor beta chains in this list originate from one sample, sequenced in a study of T cell responses to AZD1222 COVID-19 vaccine. The data were produced by immunoSEQ multiplex PCR, yet TCRdb's version contains in-frame clones alone and is incomplete. Of approximately 130,000 clones listed, approximately 93% were seen once; the top ten hold roughly 0.87%. This sample comprised peripheral blood, obtained on day 0 of AZD1222 vaccination. The source is an adult in good health.

The chain recombines TRBV4-1 with TRBJ1-5; 9 bases fit TRBD1. The V segment lost 3 bases and the J segment 6 bases; nucleotides outside the gene matches: 9. This CDR3 is 16 amino acids long. Germline CDR1 reads MGHRA; CDR2 reads YSYEKL. The CDR3 nucleotides are TGCGCCAGCAGCCAGGATCCCGGACAGGGGAGTCAGCCCCAGCATTTT. This sequence encodes CASSQDPGQGSQPQHF.

The genes are TRBV9 and TRBJ1-6, with a possible D match to TRBD1 (6 bases). CDR3 length: 16 residues. CDR1 SGDLS and CDR2 YYNGEE come from the germline V gene. Trimming stripped 0 bases from V and 14 bases from J, with 21 bases between. The CDR3 DNA reads TGTGCCAGCAGCGTAGAAGCGGACAGCCCACTTAGGGCCCTCCACTTT. This codes for CASSVEADSPLRALHF. Complete variable domain (other parts from reference TRBV9 and TRBJ1-6): DSGVTQTPKHLITATGQRVTLRCSPRSGDLSVYWYQQSLDQGLQFLIQYYNGEERAKGNILERFSAQQFPDLHSELNLSSLELGDSALYFCASSVEADSPLRALHFGNGTRLTVT.

The chain carries TRBV10-1 and TRBJ2-3; 9 nucleotides agree with TRBD2. CDR1 WNHNN and CDR2 SYGVQD come from the germline V gene (reference sequence). Trimming at V came to 0 bases and at J to 2 bases, leaving 9 bases not matched to a gene. This CDR3 has 18 residues. DNA of the CDR3: TGCGCCAGCAGTGAGTCAAGCGGGGGGCAAACATTCACAGATACGCAGTATTTT. As protein: CASSESSGGQTFTDTQYF.

The rearrangement joins TRBV3-1 (or the pseudogene TRBV3-2) to TRBJ1-2; 8 bases align to TRBD1. Germline assignment: CDR1 LGHDT and CDR2 YNNKEL (reference sequence). The CDR3 extends over 14 amino acids. J was trimmed by 8 bases and V by 1 base; bases with no gene match: 6. The CDR3 spells CASSQAGQEIGYTF. In DNA, the CDR3 is TGTGCCAGCAGCCAAGCGGGACAGGAAATCGGCTACACCTTC.

The rearrangement joins TRBV19 to TRBJ2-2, with D tentatively TRBD1 (6 bases). Germline values: CDR1 LNHDA, CDR2 SQIVND (reference sequence). This CDR3 is built from 15 residues. Trimming took off 3 bases at V and 6 bases at J, with 14 bases between the two ends. CDR3 DNA sequence: TGTGCCAGTAGTATCCCCGACAGGTACCCCGGGGAGCTGTTTTTT. Translating gives CASSIPDRYPGELFF.

The genes are TRBV4-1 and TRBJ2-1, with unresolved D. Germline-derived CDR1 and CDR2 are MGHRA and YSYEKL. The V gene lost 1 base and the J gene lost 4 bases, with 8 bases spanning the gap. The length of the CDR3 is 14 residues. DNA for the CDR3: TGCGCCAGCAGCCAAGTAGACCGATACAATGAGCAGTTCTTC. This translates into CASSQVDRYNEQFF.

This chain's CDR3 is CASNPGRSVDGNTIYF. CDR3 nucleotides: TGTGCCAGCAACCCAGGACGGAGTGTGGATGGAAACACCATATATTTT. The chain links TRBV7-9 to TRBJ1-3; D is undetermined. The V gene lost 7 bases and the J gene lost 3 bases, with 19 bases spanning the gap. The CDR3 extends over 16 amino acids. CDR1 is SEHNR, CDR2 FQNEAQ, per germline (reference sequence).

This clone was recorded once. The rearrangement joins TRBV19 to TRBJ2-2; no clear D. Trimming left V 4 bases short and J 4 bases short, with 10 bases between. This CDR3 is 14 amino acids long. Germline V CDR1 and CDR2: LNHDA, SQIVND (reference sequence). This CDR3 reads CASSTYSGTGELFF. CDR3 DNA sequence: TGTGCCAGTAGTACCTACTCGGGCACCGGGGAGCTGTTTTTT.

The rearrangement joins TRBV30 to TRBJ1-3; 7 bases align to TRBD1. V shed 1 base and J 0 bases; nucleotides not matched to a gene: 3. The germline V gene has CDR1 GTSNPN and CDR2 SVGIG (reference sequence). The CDR3 sequence is 15 residues long. CDR3 residues: CAWSGDRVSGNTIYF. The CDR3, as DNA: TGTGCCTGGAGTGGAGACAGGGTCTCTGGAAACACCATATATTTT.

The chain carries TRBV5-6 and TRBJ1-2; TRBD1 might be the D (5 bases). The CDR3 runs to 13 residues. CDR1 is SGHDT, CDR2 YYEEEE, per germline. Trimming removed 4 bases at V and 4 bases at J, with 11 bases between. DNA of the CDR3: TGTGCCAGCAGCCCCGGGGGAGGCTATGGCTACACCTTC. Its protein product is CASSPGGGYGYTF.

J is TRBJ1-5 and V is TRBV2, with 10 bases matching TRBD1. The CDR3 is 15 amino acids. V shed 4 bases and J 6 bases; nucleotides not matched to a gene: 6. The V gene's germline CDR1 is SNHLY and CDR2 FYNNEI. The CDR3, as DNA: TGTGCCAGCAGTGTAGGACAGGGGGTGGGTCAGCCCCAGCATTTT. This codes for CASSVGQGVGQPQHF.

This sequence joins TRBV7-2 and TRBJ2-7, with 11 bases lining up with TRBD1. CDR3 length: 16 amino acids. In germline, CDR1 is SGHTA, CDR2 FQGNSA. V shed 7 bases and J 2 bases; nucleotides not matched to a gene: 10. Here the CDR3 DNA reads TGTGCCAGCATCAGGCCGGACAGGGGGCTTACCTACGAGCAGTACTTC. Translated, it gives CASIRPDRGLTYEQYF.

The chain couples TRBV6-5 to TRBJ1-2, with 12 bases identical to TRBD1. With 6 bases clipped from V and 3 bases from J, the junction kept 5 bases outside the gene matches. CDR1 is MNHEY and CDR2 is SVGAGI in the germline V gene. This CDR3 spans 15 amino acids. The CDR3 sequence is CASRGQGASDYGYTF. The CDR3, as DNA: TGTGCCAGCAGGGGACAGGGGGCGTCAGACTATGGCTACACCTTC.

V and J are TRBV16 and TRBJ1-1; D possibly corresponds to TRBD1 (6 bases). The V gene lost 5 bases and the J gene lost 5 bases, with 12 bases spanning the gap. The germline gives CDR1 KGHSY, CDR2 FQNENV. The CDR3 sequence is 13 residues long. The chain's CDR3 is CASSSPGETEAFF. The CDR3 DNA reads TGTGCCAGCAGCTCGCCAGGGGAAACTGAAGCTTTCTTT. Together with reference TRBV16 and TRBJ1-1, the CDR3 gives the full variable domain: GEEVAQTPKHLVRGEGQKAKLYCAPIKGHSYVFWYQQVLKNEFKFLISFQNENVFDETGMPKERFSAKCLPNSPCSLEIQATKLEDSAVYFCASSSPGETEAFFGQGTRLTVV.

This clone was seen a few times. This chain links TRBV18 with TRBJ1-4; D not certain. CDR1 is KGHSH, CDR2 LQKENI, per germline. The CDR3 covers 14 residues. Trimming took 5 bases from V and 4 from J, leaving 11 bases between them. CDR3 nucleotides: TGTGCCAGCTCAGAAACATGGGGTAATGAAAAACTGTTTTTT. It specifies CASSETWGNEKLFF.

Concerning this clone itself: Other DNA sequences in the same sample also yield this CDR3. The V call is TRBV9, the J call TRBJ1-5, with D hard to call. The CDR3 has 13 residues. V was shortened by 2 bases and J by 5 bases, with 8 bases between the two germline ends. Germline V gives CDR1 SGDLS, CDR2 YYNGEE. Here the CDR3 reads CASSVDPDQPQHF. CDR3 DNA sequence: TGTGCCAGCAGCGTGGACCCCGATCAGCCCCAGCATTTT.

The chain joins TRBV4-1 to TRBJ2-4; a possible D gene is TRBD2 (6 bases). The CDR3 totals 19 residues. Germline lookup yields CDR1 MGHRA and CDR2 YSYEKL. V lost 0 bases, J lost 7 bases, and 25 bases lay in between. In nucleotides, the CDR3 is TGCGCCAGCAGCCAAGATCGGGGGAACCCCGGGGTGGTAATGAACATTCAGTACTTC. Amino acid sequence: CASSQDRGNPGVVMNIQYF.

The chain carries TRBV6-5 and TRBJ2-2; D ambiguous. This CDR3 has 15 amino acids. The germline V gene has CDR1 MNHEY and CDR2 SVGAGI. Trimming took 4 bases from V and 4 from J, leaving 13 bases between them. The CDR3 region is CASSFQPSSTGELFF. The CDR3, as DNA: TGTGCCAGCAGTTTTCAGCCTTCAAGCACCGGGGAGCTGTTTTTT.

This clone was observed a single time. The J gene is TRBJ1-1, the V gene TRBV12-3 or TRBV12-4; TRBD1 aligns across 12 bases. The CDR3 loop spans 13 amino acids. Trimming took 5 bases from V and 10 from J; bases not matched to a gene: 5. For the CDR3, the DNA is TGTGCCAGCAGTCGGGGGGGACAGGGGGCAGCTTTCTTT. Residues: CASSRGGQGAAFF.

This clone was observed once. The chain links TRBV7-9 to TRBJ1-5; TRBD1 agrees at 7 bases. The CDR3 is 16 amino acids. Germline CDR1 SEHNR, CDR2 FQNEAQ (reference sequence). The ends lost 4 bases at V and 6 bases at J; junction bases unmatched: 12. CDR3 region: CASSSHAKGAVQPQHF. Written as DNA, the CDR3 is TGTGCCAGCAGCTCCCATGCGAAGGGGGCTGTTCAGCCCCAGCATTTT.

CDR3 residues: CASSESTSYEQYF. Written as DNA, the CDR3 is TGTGCCAGCAGTGAATCAACCTCCTACGAGCAGTACTTC. The chain links TRBV6-1 to TRBJ2-7, with D uncertain. The length of the CDR3 is 13 residues. The V end was cut by 2 bases, the J end by 0 bases, with 5 bases between. Germline V CDR1 and CDR2: MNHNS, SASEGT.

CDR3: CASSFDREETQYF. The DNA for the CDR3 is TGCGCCAGCAGCTTCGACAGGGAAGAGACCCAGTACTTC. This chain uses TRBV5-1 with TRBJ2-5; 7 bases agree with TRBD1. The CDR3 length is 13 residues. After removal of 2 bases from V and 3 bases from J, the junction contained 1 base not matched to a gene. Germline assignment: CDR1 SGHRS and CDR2 YFSETQ.

The chain has TRBV29-1 and TRBJ1-3, with D unresolved. Germline CDR1 and CDR2: SQVTM and ANQGSEA. V lost 6 bases to trimming and J lost 0 bases, with 9 bases between them. The CDR3 is 13 amino acids. The CDR3 DNA is TGCAGCGTCTCCCGAAGCTCTGGAAACACCATATATTTT. Protein sequence: CSVSRSSGNTIYF.

The V call is TRBV24-1, the J call TRBJ2-2; a possible D gene is TRBD2 (6 bases). Germline-derived CDR1 and CDR2 are KGHDR and SFDVKD. CDR3 length: 15 amino acids. Trimming took off 9 bases at V and 4 bases at J, with 17 bases between the two ends. Here the CDR3 reads CATLGAGNSTGELFF. The CDR3 nucleotides are TGTGCCACCCTCGGCGCGGGGAATAGCACCGGGGAGCTGTTTTTT.

V gene TRBV15 combines with J gene TRBJ1-2; no clear D gene. The CDR3 has 14 amino acids. The V end lost 3 bases, the J end lost 7 bases, and 15 bases lay between the germline ends. Germline CDR1 and CDR2: LNHNV and YYDKDF (reference sequence). The chain's CDR3 is CATSRTSPEGGYTF. The CDR3 region has the DNA TGTGCCACCAGCAGGACCTCCCCGGAGGGTGGCTACACCTTC.

This clone was found once. This chain joins TRBV6-5 and TRBJ1-2; D uncertain. CDR1 and CDR2 from the germline V gene are MNHEY and SVGAGI. V lost 5 bases and J 3 bases, leaving 7 bases between the germline ends. The CDR3 has 12 residues. CDR3 DNA: TGTGCCAGCAGTACAGAGGACTATGGCTACACCTTC. This translates into CASSTEDYGYTF.

V is TRBV4-1 and J is TRBJ1-2; D is perhaps TRBD1 (5 bases). Germline CDR1 reads MGHRA; CDR2 reads YSYEKL. The CDR3 is made up of 13 amino acids. Trimming left V 4 bases short and J 10 bases short, with 16 bases between. The DNA for the CDR3 is TGCGCCAGCAGCCTTGAAGGGACGGATCCCTACACCTTC. Protein sequence: CASSLEGTDPYTF.

The chain links TRBV13 to TRBJ1-2, with D possibly matching TRBD1 (5 bases). Germline-derived CDR1 and CDR2 are PRHDT and FYEKMQ (reference sequence). The CDR3 consists of 14 residues. V lost 6 bases to trimming and J lost 6 bases, with 17 bases between them. The CDR3 DNA reads as TGTGCCAGCAGGGCACTGGGCAGGGTGGATGGCTACACCTTC. It is translated as CASRALGRVDGYTF.